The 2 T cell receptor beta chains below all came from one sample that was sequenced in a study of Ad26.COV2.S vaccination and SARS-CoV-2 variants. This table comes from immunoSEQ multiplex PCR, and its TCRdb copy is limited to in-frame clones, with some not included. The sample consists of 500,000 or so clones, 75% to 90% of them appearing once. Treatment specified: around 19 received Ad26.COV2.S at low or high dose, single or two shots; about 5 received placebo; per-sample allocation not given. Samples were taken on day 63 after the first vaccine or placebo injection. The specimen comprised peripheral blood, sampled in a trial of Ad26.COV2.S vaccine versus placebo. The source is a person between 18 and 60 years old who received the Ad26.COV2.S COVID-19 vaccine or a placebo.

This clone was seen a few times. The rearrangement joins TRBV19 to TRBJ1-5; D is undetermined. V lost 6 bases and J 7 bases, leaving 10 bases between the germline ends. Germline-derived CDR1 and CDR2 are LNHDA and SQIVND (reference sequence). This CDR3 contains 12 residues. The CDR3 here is CASSLSFQPQHF. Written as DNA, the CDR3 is TGTGCCAGTAGCCTCTCATTCCAGCCCCAGCATTTT.

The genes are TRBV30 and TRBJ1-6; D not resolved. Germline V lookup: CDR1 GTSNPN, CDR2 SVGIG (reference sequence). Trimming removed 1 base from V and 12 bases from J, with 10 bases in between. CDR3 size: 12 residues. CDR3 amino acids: CAWSAGSGPLHF. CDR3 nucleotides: TGTGCCTGGAGTGCAGGCAGTGGACCCCTCCACTTT. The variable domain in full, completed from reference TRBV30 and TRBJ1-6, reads SQTIHQWPATLVQPVGSPLSLECTVEGTSNPNLYWYRQAAGRGLQLLFYSVGIGQISSEVPQNLSASRPQDRQFILSSKKLLLSDSGFYLCAWSAGSGPLHFGNGTRLTVT.